The clone carrying this TCR beta chain was recorded a few times. Its target is unknown. CDR1 and CDR2 from the germline V gene are SGHAT and FQNNGV. With 5 bases removed from V and 4 bases from J, the gap between germline ends came to 9 bases. This CDR3 has 13 amino acids. Sequencing was preceded by expansion of antigen-specific CD4+ T cells with viral peptide pools in the ViraFEST assay. Researchers isolated CD4+ T cells once roughly ten days of culture had elapsed. Each participant was administered two doses of either the BNT162b2 or the mRNA-1273 vaccine. Previously uninfected by SARS-CoV-2, the vaccine recipients also showed negative nucleocapsid antibodies. IL-2 medium was substituted for half the medium on days 3 and 7. This table comes from immunoSEQ multiplex PCR, and its TCRdb copy is limited to in-frame clones, with some not included. The table lists 10,000 to 15,000 clones, about 72% of them singletons.

The data were taken from a study of vaccination effects on CD4 cells after COVID-19. As for the study in general: Post-vaccine sample collection fell at a median of 72 days after the second dose.

Overall study results and limits: After vaccination, at late timepoints, clones induced by infection and by vaccine contracted markedly.

J is TRBJ1-3 and V is TRBV11-2; D is uncertain. The receptor was derived from a human donor who received a COVID-19 vaccine. The source material was CD4+ T cells from PBMCs cultured with SARS-CoV-2 spike peptides, sampled after COVID-19 vaccination. As DNA, the CDR3 is TGTGCCAGCAGCCTGAGTACAGGAAACACCATATATTTT. This sequence encodes CASSLSTGNTIYF.